The clone carrying this T cell receptor (beta chain) was observed many times. As yet, its antigen is unknown. This specimen comes from a study of neurological immune-mediated disorders. Study-level results: CDR3 amino acid sequences of expanded clones were not shared across subjects, a result suggesting private repertoires in all groups. Multiple sclerosis was found to have the least TCR clonal expansion, below healthy controls, and HTLV-1-associated myelopathy the most.

Synthesis of cDNA was carried out by template-switch 5'RACE. The reaction used 10-nucleotide random UMIs. Every sequencing run drew on 15-18 subjects and yielded over 200 million TCR-beta sequences. TCRdb fed the 5' RACE reads into MiXCR, producing one record per CDR3 protein. The sample has approximately 48,000 distinct CDR3 sequences, 10% seen once; the top ten hold 5.3%. This CDR3 spans 15 amino acids. Trimming cost V 6 bases and J 1 base; bases outside gene matches: 6. In germline, CDR1 is SGHAT, CDR2 FQNNGV. The sequenced sample consisted of PBMCs. The TCR sequence derives from a man aged 70 or older with HTLV-1-associated myelopathy (HAM/TSP). This chain uses TRBV11-2 with TRBJ2-3; 8 positions match TRBD1. The CDR3 reads CASRTWGQGTDTQYF. As DNA, the CDR3 is TGTGCCAGCAGAACATGGGGACAGGGCACAGATACGCAGTATTTT.